The 21 T cell receptor beta chains given below trace back to one sample, sequenced in a study of cytomegalovirus exposure and HLA in healthy donors. This table comes from immunoSEQ multiplex PCR, and its TCRdb copy is limited to in-frame clones, with some not included. This table holds about 110,000 clones, approximately 89% found once. The sample consisted of PBMCs. The receptors come from a woman between 18 and 30 years old in good health and CMV-seronegative.

This chain's CDR3 is CASSFGTGRSYEQYF. CDR3 sequence (DNA): TGCGCCAGCAGCTTCGGGACAGGACGCTCCTACGAGCAGTACTTC. The V and J genes are TRBV5-1 and TRBJ2-7; 8 bases are shared with TRBD1. This CDR3 has 15 residues. J was trimmed by 0 bases and V by 2 bases; bases with no gene match: 4. Germline-derived CDR1 and CDR2 are SGHRS and YFSETQ.

The chain is built from TRBV4-2 and TRBJ2-7; D unclear. Trimming took 1 base from V and 6 from J, leaving 13 bases between them. The CDR3 sequence is 14 residues long. Looked up from germline, CDR1 is LGHNA and CDR2 is YNFKEQ. The CDR3 DNA reads TGTGCCAGCAGCCAAGTTAGTCGGGTGCCCGAGCAGTACTTC. This gives the protein CASSQVSRVPEQYF.

This chain joins TRBV7-9 and TRBJ2-1; 11 bases are a match to TRBD2. The CDR3 totals 16 residues. Germline trimming cut 2 bases from V and 4 bases from J; bases unmatched to any gene: 4. Germline V lookup: CDR1 SEHNR, CDR2 FQNEAQ (reference sequence). The CDR3 sequence: CASSLTSGSAYNEQFF. The CDR3 nucleotides read TGTGCCAGCAGCTTAACTAGCGGGAGTGCTTACAATGAGCAGTTCTTC. The whole variable domain, remainder taken from reference TRBV7-9 and TRBJ2-1, is DTGVSQNPRHKITKRGQNVTFRCDPISEHNRLYWYRQTLGQGPEFLTYFQNEAQLEKSRLLSDRFSAERPKGSFSTLEIQRTEQGDSAMYLCASSLTSGSAYNEQFFGPGTRLTVL.

This chain links TRBV25-1 with TRBJ1-1; D perhaps matches TRBD1 (5 bases). The germline V and J ends were trimmed by 3 bases and 4 bases, with 9 bases remaining between them. Germline values: CDR1 MGHDK, CDR2 SYGVNS. The CDR3 spans 13 residues. CDR3 in amino acids: CASSDSGFTEAFF. DNA for the CDR3: TGTGCCAGCAGTGACTCAGGGTTCACTGAAGCTTTCTTT.

This clone was detected only once. V usage is TRBV29-1 and J usage is TRBJ2-1; D might be TRBD1 (6 bases). V lost 3 bases to trimming and J lost 0 bases, with 12 bases between them. Germline lookup yields CDR1 SQVTM and CDR2 ANQGSEA. The CDR3 contains 15 residues. CDR3 amino acids: CSVERAGASYNEQFF. CDR3 nucleotide sequence: TGCAGCGTTGAGCGGGCAGGGGCCTCCTACAATGAGCAGTTCTTC.

The CDR3 DNA is TGTGCCAGCAGCTTAATCGGGACAGGGTGGTACGAGCAGTACTTC. It yields the protein CASSLIGTGWYEQYF. The chain carries TRBV11-3 and TRBJ2-7; 9 bases agree with TRBD1. The V gene's germline CDR1 is SGHNT and CDR2 YENEEA. V lost 2 bases, J lost 4 bases, and 6 bases stayed unmatched. The CDR3 runs to 15 residues.

The count of this clone is one. V and J are TRBV19 and TRBJ2-2; D remains ambiguous. There are 15 residues in the CDR3. Trimming took off 2 bases at V and 6 bases at J, with 13 bases between the two ends. CDR1 is LNHDA, CDR2 SQIVND, per germline (reference sequence). The CDR3 loop is CASSISPSRPGELFF. CDR3 bases: TGTGCCAGTAGTATATCCCCCAGCAGGCCCGGGGAGCTGTTTTTT. Using reference TRBV19 and TRBJ2-2 for the parts outside the CDR3, the full variable domain is DGGITQSPKYLFRKEGQNVTLSCEQNLNHDAMYWYRQDPGQGLRLIYYSQIVNDFQKGDIAEGYSVSREKKESFPLTVTSAQKNPTAFYLCASSISPSRPGELFFGEGSRLTVL.

The chain joins TRBV9 to TRBJ1-6; 8 bases agree with TRBD1. Germline CDR1 SGDLS, CDR2 YYNGEE. This CDR3 spans 16 amino acids. V trimming: 3 bases; J trimming: 10 bases; junction bases outside the gene matches: 12. CDR3 residues: CASSGQQGVPRSPLHF. As DNA, the CDR3 is TGTGCCAGCAGCGGGCAACAGGGGGTGCCACGGTCACCCCTCCACTTT.

The V and J genes are TRBV7-6 and TRBJ1-2, with a tentative D call TRBD1 (6 bases). The CDR3 runs to 13 residues. Trimming shortened V by 1 base and J by 8 bases, and 11 bases separated the two germline ends. Germline lookup yields CDR1 SGHVS and CDR2 FNYEAQ. The CDR3 sequence: CASSLGEGGGYTF. CDR3 nucleotide sequence: TGTGCCAGCAGCTTAGGGGAAGGGGGAGGCTACACCTTC.

V usage is TRBV9 and J usage is TRBJ2-2, with D possibly being TRBD1 (5 bases). In germline, CDR1 is SGDLS, CDR2 YYNGEE. Trimming pared 2 bases from V and 0 bases from J, leaving 5 bases between. The CDR3 loop spans 14 amino acids. The CDR3: CASSVDTNTGELFF. The CDR3 region has the DNA TGTGCCAGCAGCGTGGACACGAACACCGGGGAGCTGTTTTTT.

The gene calls are TRBV29-1 and TRBJ2-7, with a possible D match to TRBD1 (6 bases). The CDR3 length is 13 residues. The germline V gene has CDR1 SQVTM and CDR2 ANQGSEA. V was trimmed by 7 bases and J by 1 base, leaving 14 bases between them. CDR3 nucleotides: TGCAGCGCTTCATTCGACAGGTCCTACGAGCAGTACTTC. Its translation: CSASFDRSYEQYF.

The V gene is TRBV21-1, the J gene TRBJ1-1. TRBV21-1 is described as a pseudogene. CDR3 length: 12 amino acids. The CDR3 here is CASSHPGGRAFF. The CDR3 DNA sequence: TGTGCCAGCAGCCATCCTGGCGGGAGGGCTTTCTTT.

This sequence joins TRBV7-9 and TRBJ2-1; possibly TRBD1 for D (6 bases). The CDR3 is made up of 14 amino acids. Germline-derived CDR1 and CDR2 are SEHNR and FQNEAQ (reference sequence). Trimming shortened V by 5 bases and J by 4 bases, and 12 bases separated the two germline ends. CDR3 DNA sequence: TGTGCCAGCAGCCAAGGGGGACGGTACAATGAGCAGTTCTTC. It is translated as CASSQGGRYNEQFF. The full variable domain, with the rest looked up from reference TRBV7-9 and TRBJ2-1, is DTGVSQNPRHKITKRGQNVTFRCDPISEHNRLYWYRQTLGQGPEFLTYFQNEAQLEKSRLLSDRFSAERPKGSFSTLEIQRTEQGDSAMYLCASSQGGRYNEQFFGPGTRLTVL.

This clone was detected many times. The V call is TRBV28, the J call TRBJ2-5; 9 bases line up with TRBD2. Per germline, CDR1 MDHEN and CDR2 SYDVKM. V gave up 0 bases and J gave up 5 bases; unmatched junction bases: 10. The CDR3 length is 17 residues. The CDR3 is CASSLWSGGGAMETQYF. CDR3 DNA: TGTGCCAGCAGTTTATGGTCAGGCGGGGGGGCCATGGAGACCCAGTACTTC.

The J gene is TRBJ2-3, the V gene TRBV11-3; TRBD2 agrees at 10 bases. CDR3 size: 16 residues. Germline V lookup: CDR1 SGHNT, CDR2 YENEEA. J was trimmed by 2 bases and V by 6 bases; bases with no gene match: 8. The CDR3 here is CASSWGSGGPTDTQYF. CDR3 nucleotide sequence: TGTGCCAGCAGTTGGGGTAGCGGGGGGCCCACAGATACGCAGTATTTT.

The J gene is TRBJ2-7, the V gene TRBV13; 10 bases map to TRBD1. CDR3 length equals 15 residues. With V trimmed by 5 bases and J by 1 base, 5 bases remained unmatched. Germline-derived CDR1 and CDR2 are PRHDT and FYEKMQ (reference sequence). The CDR3 nucleotides read TGTGCCAGCAGCGCGGGGACAGGGGCGTCCTACGAGCAGTACTTC. Its translation is CASSAGTGASYEQYF.

The chain couples TRBV5-1 to TRBJ2-1; 14 bases are a match to TRBD2. The germline V gene has CDR1 SGHRS and CDR2 YFSETQ. This CDR3 spans 17 amino acids. V was clipped by 4 bases and J by 12 bases; unmatched bases: 15. As DNA, the CDR3 is TGCGCCAGCAGCCTGGGGCCCACCGGGACTAGCGGGGGAGGGCAGTTCTTC. Protein product: CASSLGPTGTSGGGQFF. The variable domain in full, with the rest retrieved from reference TRBV5-1 and TRBJ2-1, is KAGVTQTPRYLIKTRGQQVTLSCSPISGHRSVSWYQQTPGQGLQFLFEYFSETQRNKGNFPGRFSGRQFSNSRSEMNVSTLELGDSALYLCASSLGPTGTSGGGQFFGPGTRLTVL.

The gene calls are TRBV4-3 and TRBJ1-1, with D hard to call. Germline CDR1 reads LGHNA; CDR2 reads YSLEER. This CDR3 spans 14 amino acids. The V end lost 4 bases, the J end lost 1 base, and 10 bases lay between the germline ends. CDR3 sequence reads: CASSPEVGNTEAFF. The CDR3, as DNA: TGCGCCAGCAGCCCGGAGGTAGGGAACACTGAAGCTTTCTTT.

The gene calls are TRBV30 and TRBJ1-1, with D perhaps TRBD1 (5 bases). The length of the CDR3 is 14 residues. Per the germline V gene, CDR1 is GTSNPN and CDR2 is SVGIG (reference sequence). V shed 8 bases and J shed 0 bases, with 16 bases lying between them. CDR3 region: CARHDSYLNTEAFF. The CDR3 region has the DNA TGTGCCCGGCACGACAGTTACTTGAACACTGAAGCTTTCTTT.

The chain combines TRBV9 with TRBJ1-5; the D is unclear. The CDR3 is 15 residues long. CDR1 SGDLS and CDR2 YYNGEE come from the germline V gene. Trimming removed 4 bases at V and 2 bases at J, with 13 bases between. CDR3 sequence: CASSLTPSGNQPQHF. The CDR3 region has the DNA TGTGCCAGCAGCCTAACTCCATCTGGCAATCAGCCCCAGCATTTT.

This clone was observed a few times. The chain carries TRBV7-2 and TRBJ2-3; 8 nucleotides match TRBD2. Germline V gives CDR1 SGHTA, CDR2 FQGNSA. CDR3 length: 17 residues. The V and J ends lost 1 base and 4 bases, in that order; junction bases with no gene match: 10. This CDR3 reads CASSLVRTSWGPDTQYF. CDR3 nucleotide sequence: TGTGCCAGCAGCTTAGTGCGGACTAGCTGGGGACCAGATACGCAGTATTTT.